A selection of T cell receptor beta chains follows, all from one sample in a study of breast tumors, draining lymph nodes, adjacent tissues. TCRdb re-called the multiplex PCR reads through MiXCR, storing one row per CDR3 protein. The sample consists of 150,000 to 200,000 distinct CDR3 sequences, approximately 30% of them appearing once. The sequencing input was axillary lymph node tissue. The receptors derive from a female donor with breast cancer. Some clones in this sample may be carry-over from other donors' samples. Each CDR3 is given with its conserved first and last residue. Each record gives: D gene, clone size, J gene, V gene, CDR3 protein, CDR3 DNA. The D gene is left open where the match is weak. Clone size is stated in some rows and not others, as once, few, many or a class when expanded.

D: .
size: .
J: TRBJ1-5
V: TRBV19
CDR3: CASIGRGNQPQHF
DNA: TGTGCCAGTATCGGGCGAGGCAATCAGCCCCAGCATTTT

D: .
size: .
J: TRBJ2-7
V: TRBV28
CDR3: CASSINRDLATYEQYF
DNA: TGTGCCAGCAGTATCAACAGGGACTTGGCCACCTACGAGCAGTACTTC

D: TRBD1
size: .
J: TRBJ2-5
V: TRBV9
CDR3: CASSCGTGVETQYF
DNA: TGTGCCAGCAGCTGTGGGACAGGGGTGGAGACCCAGTACTTC

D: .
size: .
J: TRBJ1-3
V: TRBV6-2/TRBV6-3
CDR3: CASTSSGNTIYF
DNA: TGTGCCAGCACGAGCTCTGGAAACACCATATATTTT

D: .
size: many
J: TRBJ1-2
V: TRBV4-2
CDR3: CASSREIRGNYGYTF
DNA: TGTGCCAGCAGCCGAGAAATCAGGGGCAACTATGGCTACACCTTC

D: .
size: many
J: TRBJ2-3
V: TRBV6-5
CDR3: CASSYSALGDTQYF
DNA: TGTGCCAGCAGTTACTCGGCACTAGGGGATACGCAGTATTTT

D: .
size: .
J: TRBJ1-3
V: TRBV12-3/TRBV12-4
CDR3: CASSRRLCSGNTIYF
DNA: TGTGCCAGCAGTCGTAGGCTGTGCTCTGGAAACACCATATATTTT

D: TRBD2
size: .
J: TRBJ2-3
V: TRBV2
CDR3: CASSGLAGTTDTQYF
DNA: TGTGCCAGCAGTGGACTAGCGGGAACCACAGATACGCAGTATTTT

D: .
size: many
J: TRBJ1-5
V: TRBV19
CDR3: CASSTQGNSNQPQHF
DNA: TGTGCCAGTAGCACTCAGGGGAATAGCAATCAGCCCCAGCATTTT

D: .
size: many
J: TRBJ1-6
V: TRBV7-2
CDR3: CASSLEPGRSPLHF
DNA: TGTGCCAGCAGCTTAGAGCCGGGGAGGTCACCCCTCCACTTT

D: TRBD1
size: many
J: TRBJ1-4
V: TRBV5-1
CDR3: CASSTGTANEKLFF
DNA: TGCGCCAGCAGCACCGGGACAGCTAATGAAAAACTGTTTTTT

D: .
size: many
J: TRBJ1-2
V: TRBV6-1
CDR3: CASSRHRVDNYGYTF
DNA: TGTGCCAGCAGTCGCCACAGGGTGGACAACTATGGCTACACCTTC

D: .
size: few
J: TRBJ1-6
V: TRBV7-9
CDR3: CASSSLDGTNSPLHF
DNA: TGTGCCAGCAGCTCCCTGGACGGGACCAATTCGCCCCTCCACTTT

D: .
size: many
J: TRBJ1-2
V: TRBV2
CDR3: CASSEGGRYGYTF
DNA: TGTGCCAGCAGTGAAGGGGGAAGGTATGGCTACACCTTC

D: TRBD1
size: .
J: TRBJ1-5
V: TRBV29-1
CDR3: CSADRDNQPQHF
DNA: TGCAGCGCGGACAGGGACAATCAGCCCCAGCATTTT

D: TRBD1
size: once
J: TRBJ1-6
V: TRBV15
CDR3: CATSSPRTGRNSPLHF
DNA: TGTGCCACCAGCAGTCCCCGGACAGGGCGTAATTCACCCCTCCACTTT

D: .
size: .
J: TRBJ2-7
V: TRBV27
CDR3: CASSLYGVGNEQYF
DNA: TGTGCCAGCAGTTTGTACGGGGTGGGGAACGAGCAGTACTTC

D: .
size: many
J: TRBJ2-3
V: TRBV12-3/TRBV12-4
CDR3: CASIRDSSGDTQYF
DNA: TGTGCCAGCATCCGGGACTCCAGCGGGGATACGCAGTATTTT

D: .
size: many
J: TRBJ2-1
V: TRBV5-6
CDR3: CASSLAVVDEQFF
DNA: TGTGCCAGCAGCTTAGCGGTTGTAGATGAGCAGTTCTTC

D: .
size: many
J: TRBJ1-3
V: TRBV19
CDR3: CASSMASAGKAGNTIYF
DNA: TGTGCCAGTAGTATGGCTTCCGCGGGGAAAGCTGGAAACACCATATATTTT

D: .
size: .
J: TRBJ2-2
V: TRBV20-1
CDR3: CSARVLAAGRELFF
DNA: TGCAGTGCTAGAGTCTTGGCGGCGGGACGGGAGCTGTTTTTT

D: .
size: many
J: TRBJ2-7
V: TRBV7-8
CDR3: CASSSGKGLDEQYF
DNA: TGTGCCAGCAGCTCAGGGAAGGGATTGGACGAGCAGTACTTC

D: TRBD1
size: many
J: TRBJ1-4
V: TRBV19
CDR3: CASSNALQGRYEKLFF
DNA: TGTGCCAGTAGTAATGCATTACAGGGGCGGTATGAAAAACTGTTTTTT

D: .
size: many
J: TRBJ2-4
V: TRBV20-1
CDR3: CSASGPGWNIQYF
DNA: TGCAGTGCTAGTGGGCCAGGGTGGAACATTCAGTACTTC

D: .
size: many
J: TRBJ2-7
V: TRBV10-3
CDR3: CAISERMGTYEQYF
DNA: TGTGCCATCAGTGAGCGGATGGGTACATACGAGCAGTACTTC

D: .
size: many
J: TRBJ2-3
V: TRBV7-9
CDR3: CASSNQRSSTDTQYF
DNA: TGTGCCAGCAGCAATCAGCGATCTAGCACAGATACGCAGTATTTT

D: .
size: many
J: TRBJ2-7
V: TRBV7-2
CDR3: CASSSLGGGLREQYF
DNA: TGTGCCAGCAGCTCATTAGGGGGGGGACTGCGCGAGCAGTACTTC

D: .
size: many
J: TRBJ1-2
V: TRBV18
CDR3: CASSPPQGQDYGYTF
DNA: TGTGCCAGCTCACCACCGCAGGGGCAGGACTATGGCTACACCTTC

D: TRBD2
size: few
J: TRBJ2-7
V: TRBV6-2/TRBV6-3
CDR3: CASSYQRGSYEQYF
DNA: TGTGCCAGCAGTTACCAGCGGGGGTCCTACGAGCAGTACTTC

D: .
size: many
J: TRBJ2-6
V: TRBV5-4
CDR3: CASSSPDWSGANVLTF
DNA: TGTGCCAGCAGTTCCCCGGACTGGTCTGGGGCCAACGTCCTGACTTTC

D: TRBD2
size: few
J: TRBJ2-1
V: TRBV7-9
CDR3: CASSPRVASGRVYNEQFF
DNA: TGTGCCAGCAGCCCTAGGGTAGCTAGCGGGAGGGTCTACAATGAGCAGTTCTTC

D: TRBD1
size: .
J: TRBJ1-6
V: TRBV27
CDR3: CASSLGGTGNSPLHF
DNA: TGTGCCAGCAGTTTAGGCGGGACAGGTAATTCACCCCTCCACTTT

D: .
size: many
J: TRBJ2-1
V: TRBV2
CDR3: CASSVTGNEQFF
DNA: TGTGCCAGCAGCGTGACAGGAAATGAGCAGTTCTTC

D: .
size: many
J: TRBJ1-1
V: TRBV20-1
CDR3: CSAFAGPVNTEAFF
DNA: TGCAGTGCTTTCGCGGGGCCGGTGAACACTGAAGCTTTCTTT

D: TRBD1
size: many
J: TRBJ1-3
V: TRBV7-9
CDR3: CASSLAGQGVGNTIYF
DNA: TGTGCCAGCAGCTTAGCGGGACAGGGGGTTGGAAACACCATATATTTT

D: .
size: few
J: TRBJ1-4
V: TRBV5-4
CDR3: CASSVVGGINEKLFF
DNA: TGTGCCAGCAGCGTTGTAGGGGGAATTAATGAAAAACTGTTTTTT

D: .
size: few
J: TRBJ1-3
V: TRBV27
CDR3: CASSAREDSGNTIYF
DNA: TGTGCCAGCAGTGCCAGGGAGGACTCTGGAAACACCATATATTTT

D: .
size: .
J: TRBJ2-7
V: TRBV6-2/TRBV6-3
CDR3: CASSIGRNYEQYF
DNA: TGTGCCAGCAGTATCGGCAGAAACTACGAGCAGTACTTC

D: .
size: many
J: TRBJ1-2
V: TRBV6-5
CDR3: CASRPDSFFGYGYTF
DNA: TGTGCCAGCAGGCCGGACAGTTTCTTCGGCTATGGCTACACCTTC

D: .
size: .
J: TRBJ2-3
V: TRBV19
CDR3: CASSRVGDQHTDTQYF
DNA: TGTGCCAGTAGTAGGGTGGGGGACCAACACACAGATACGCAGTATTTT

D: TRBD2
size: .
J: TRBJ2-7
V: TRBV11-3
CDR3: CASSLGRGSEQYF
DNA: TGTGCCAGCAGCTTAGGGCGGGGGTCCGAGCAGTACTTC

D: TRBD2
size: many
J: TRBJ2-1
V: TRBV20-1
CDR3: CSAHTSGRNNEQFF
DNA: TGCAGTGCTCATACTAGCGGGAGGAATAATGAGCAGTTCTTC

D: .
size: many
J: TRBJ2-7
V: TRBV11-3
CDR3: CASSLTDRTSYEQYF
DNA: TGTGCCAGCAGCTTAACAGACAGGACATCGTACGAGCAGTACTTC

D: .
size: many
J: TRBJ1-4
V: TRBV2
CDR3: CASRVQGSQGEKLFF
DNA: TGTGCCAGCAGGGTACAGGGTTCCCAAGGTGAAAAACTGTTTTTT

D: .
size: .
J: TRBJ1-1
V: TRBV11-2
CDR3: CASSWGYTEAFF
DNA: TGTGCCAGCAGCTGGGGGTACACTGAAGCTTTCTTT

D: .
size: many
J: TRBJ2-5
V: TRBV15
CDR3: CATSRDRRPQETQYF
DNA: TGTGCCACCAGCAGAGATCGTAGGCCTCAAGAGACCCAGTACTTC

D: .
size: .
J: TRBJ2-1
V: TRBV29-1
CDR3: CSQDGGPGPQFF
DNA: TGCAGCCAAGATGGGGGTCCGGGACCGCAGTTCTTC

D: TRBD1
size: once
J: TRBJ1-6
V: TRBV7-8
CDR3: CASSLGQGGVLGSPLHF
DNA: TGTGCCAGCAGCTTAGGACAGGGGGGGGTACTCGGTTCACCCCTCCACTTT

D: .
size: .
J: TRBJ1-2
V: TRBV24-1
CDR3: CATRPDGGHYGYPF
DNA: TGTGCCACCAGGCCCGACGGGGGGCACTATGGCTACCCCTTC

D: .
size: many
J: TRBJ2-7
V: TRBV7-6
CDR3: CASSLQSWNYEQYF
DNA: TGTGCCAGCAGTCTACAATCCTGGAACTACGAGCAGTACTTC

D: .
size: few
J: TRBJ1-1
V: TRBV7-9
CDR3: CASSLPGSTEAFF
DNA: TGTGCCAGCAGCCTGCCAGGGAGCACTGAAGCTTTCTTT

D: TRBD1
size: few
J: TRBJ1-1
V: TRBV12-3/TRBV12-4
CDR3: CASSFGRGLGNTEAFF
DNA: TGTGCCAGCAGTTTTGGCAGGGGGCTTGGGAACACTGAAGCTTTCTTT

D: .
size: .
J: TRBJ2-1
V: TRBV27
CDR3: CASSLWVGGVDEQFF
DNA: TGTGCCAGCAGTTTGTGGGTGGGAGGAGTCGATGAGCAGTTCTTC

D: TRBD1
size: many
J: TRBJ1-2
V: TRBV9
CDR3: CASSVATGQWYGYTF
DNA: TGTGCCAGCAGCGTAGCGACAGGGCAGTGGTATGGCTACACCTTC

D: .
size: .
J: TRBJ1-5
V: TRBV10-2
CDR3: CASSADGMNILGKDQPQHF
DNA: TGCGCCAGCAGTGCGGACGGGATGAACATCTTAGGAAAGGATCAGCCCCAGCATTTT

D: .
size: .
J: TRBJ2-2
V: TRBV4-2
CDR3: CASSPDARGELFF
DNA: TGTGCCAGCAGCCCTGACGCACGCGGGGAGCTGTTTTTT

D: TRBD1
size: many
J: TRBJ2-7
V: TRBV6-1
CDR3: CASRDRGYYEQYF
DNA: TGTGCCAGCCGGGACAGGGGGTACTACGAGCAGTACTTC

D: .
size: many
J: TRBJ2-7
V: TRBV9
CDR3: CASSVATQSYEQYF
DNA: TGTGCCAGCAGCGTAGCCACCCAATCCTACGAGCAGTACTTC

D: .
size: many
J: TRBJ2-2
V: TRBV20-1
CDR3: CSADSPVDTGELFF
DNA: TGCAGTGCTGATTCCCCCGTGGACACCGGGGAGCTGTTTTTT